This TCR beta chain was recovered during a study of long-term antiretroviral therapy in people with HIV. Study findings and constraints: Those clones which expanded before ART made up the dominant part of the repertoire at all time points. Post-ART, diversity grew, though it stayed under transplant donor control levels. Participants lacked recorded data on ART adherence, viral resistance or therapy changes.

At survey level, the immunoSEQ assay was run in its v3.0 version. Sequenced by immunoSEQ multiplex PCR; TCRdb stores in-frame clones only, minus some. Seen here are some 40,000 clones, 94% observed once, and the top ten hold approximately 2.2%. Germline lookup yields CDR1 MGHRA and CDR2 YSYEKL. The CDR3 is made up of 15 amino acids. Trimming took 0 bases from V and 2 from J, leaving 9 bases between them. This clone occurred once. Antigen specificity is unknown. In each sample, roughly 0.9-10 million cryopreserved PBMC were present before DNA extraction. Sequenced material: unsorted PBMCs, taken around 9.2 years after starting antiretroviral therapy. The chain carries TRBV4-1 and TRBJ2-3; D is ambiguous. The sequence was collected from a man younger than 40 with HIV. The CDR3 region is CASSQDNRFTDTQYF. The CDR3 bases are TGCGCCAGCAGCCAAGATAATCGGTTCACAGATACGCAGTATTTT.